These 19 T cell receptor beta chains were sequenced from one sample in a study of blood T cell repertoires in COVID-19. Profiled with immunoSEQ multiplex PCR; TCRdb holds only in-frame clones, not every one. The sample contains 100,000 or so clones, about four fifths of which appear only once. Material for sequencing was peripheral blood. The receptor set was obtained from a woman aged 80 or over with acute or convalescent COVID-19.

The genes are TRBV5-1 and TRBJ2-1; perhaps TRBD2 as D (7 bases). CDR1 SGHRS and CDR2 YFSETQ come from the germline V gene. With 5 bases removed from V and 8 bases from J, the gap between germline ends came to 17 bases. CDR3 length equals 14 residues. CDR3 DNA sequence: TGCGCCAGCAGGGGACCAGTAGGGGGGGATGAGCAGTTCTTC. Translating gives CASRGPVGGDEQFF.

V is TRBV10-2 and J is TRBJ2-7, with 7 bases identical to TRBD1. This CDR3 has 13 amino acids. CDR1 WSHSY and CDR2 SAAADI come from the germline V gene. The junction had 3 bases not matched to a gene; V was cut back by 5 bases and J by 2 bases. Here the CDR3 reads CASSRDSTYEQYF. The CDR3 DNA reads TGCGCCAGCAGTCGGGACAGCACCTACGAGCAGTACTTC.

V usage is TRBV3-1 (or the pseudogene TRBV3-2) and J usage is TRBJ1-1, with D possibly matching TRBD1 (6 bases). Trimming stripped 9 bases from V and 1 base from J, with 12 bases between. Germline CDR1 and CDR2: LGHDT and YNNKEL (reference sequence). This CDR3 has 13 amino acids. The CDR3 region is CASCRGGNTEAFF. Here the CDR3 DNA reads TGTGCCAGTTGCAGGGGCGGGAACACTGAAGCTTTCTTT.

The V gene is TRBV5-1, the J gene TRBJ1-1, with D possibly being TRBD1 (6 bases). Germline V CDR1 and CDR2: SGHRS, YFSETQ. The CDR3 contains 13 residues. V lost 4 bases, J lost 3 bases, and 10 bases lay in between. The DNA for the CDR3 is TGCGCCAGCAGCCAAAACAGGGACACTGAAGCTTTCTTT. The encoded protein is CASSQNRDTEAFF.

The rearrangement uses TRBV12-5 and TRBJ2-3; 14 nucleotides agree with TRBD2. V shed 3 bases and J 2 bases; nucleotides not matched to a gene: 13. Germline V lookup: CDR1 LGHNT, CDR2 FRNRAP. CDR3 length equals 20 residues. CDR3 residues: CASGFLPGTSGRSLTDTQYF. For the CDR3, the DNA is TGTGCTAGTGGTTTCCTCCCCGGGACTAGCGGGAGATCCCTCACAGATACGCAGTATTTT.

The gene calls are TRBV19 and TRBJ1-5; D unresolved. The V end was cut by 5 bases, the J end by 0 bases, with 8 bases between. Germline V CDR1 and CDR2: LNHDA, SQIVND (reference sequence). The CDR3 runs to 14 residues. The CDR3 DNA follows: TGTGCCAGTAGTTTCCAGGATAGCAATCAGCCCCAGCATTTT. This encodes CASSFQDSNQPQHF.

This chain links TRBV28 with TRBJ2-1, with D perhaps TRBD2 (5 bases). V gave up 7 bases and J gave up 4 bases, with 8 bases separating them. There are 12 residues in the CDR3. Germline V CDR1 and CDR2: MDHEN, SYDVKM. The CDR3 nucleotides read TGTGCCAGCACGGGAAATTACAATGAGCAGTTCTTC. It translates to CASTGNYNEQFF.

This clone came up a few times. V usage is TRBV5-4 and J usage is TRBJ1-2; possibly TRBD1 for D (6 bases). The CDR3 runs to 15 residues. V shed 3 bases and J shed 4 bases, with 16 bases lying between them. Germline assignment: CDR1 SGHNT and CDR2 YYREEE (reference sequence). The CDR3 bases are TGTGCCAGCAGCTCACCGGGGGGGGCTACCTATGGCTACACCTTC. It codes for CASSSPGGATYGYTF.

J is TRBJ1-6 and V is TRBV25-1; D might be TRBD1 (6 bases). Trimming took off 5 bases at V and 7 bases at J, with 12 bases between the two ends. The CDR3 has 14 amino acids. The germline V gene encodes CDR1 MGHDK and CDR2 SYGVNS. CDR3 sequence (DNA): TGTGCCAGCAGTACCCAGGGGCAAAATTCACCCCTCCACTTT. Its translation: CASSTQGQNSPLHF.

In its sample, this clone was seen once. The genes are TRBV9 and TRBJ1-1, with D maybe TRBD1 (6 bases). The germline V gene has CDR1 SGDLS and CDR2 YYNGEE. V lost 3 bases and J 6 bases, leaving 12 bases between the germline ends. The CDR3 contains 13 residues. CDR3 coding DNA: TGTGCCAGCAGCGAACAGGGCACCGCTGAAGCTTTCTTT. This gives the protein CASSEQGTAEAFF.

The genes are TRBV6-5 and TRBJ2-2, with D maybe TRBD1 (5 bases). V shed 1 base and J shed 1 base, with 10 bases lying between them. Germline assignment: CDR1 MNHEY and CDR2 SVGAGI. This CDR3 contains 16 residues. This CDR3 reads CASSYLNQGNTGELFF. The DNA of the CDR3 is TGTGCCAGCAGTTACTTAAATCAGGGGAACACCGGGGAGCTGTTTTTT.

This chain connects TRBV7-9 to TRBJ2-1; 11 bases agree with TRBD2. This CDR3 region has 16 residues. Germline V gene data show CDR1 as SEHNR and CDR2 as FQNEAQ (reference sequence). The V gene end was trimmed by 5 bases and the J gene end by 6 bases; junction bases not matched to a gene: 9. CDR3 amino acids: CASSRGATSGSNEQFF. In nucleotides, the CDR3 is TGTGCCAGCAGCAGAGGGGCTACTAGCGGGAGCAATGAGCAGTTCTTC.

V gene TRBV3-1 (or the pseudogene TRBV3-2) combines with J gene TRBJ2-1, with 11 bases aligning to TRBD2. The CDR3 has 16 amino acids. The trim removed 3 bases at V and 12 bases at J, leaving 13 bases unmatched. Germline assignment: CDR1 LGHDT and CDR2 YNNKEL (reference sequence). CDR3 bases: TGTGCCAGCAGCCATTTCGGGCTAGCGGGAGGTGAACGGCAGTTCTTC. It is translated as CASSHFGLAGGERQFF.

The V gene is TRBV7-2, the J gene TRBJ1-1; D might be TRBD1 (5 bases). Per the germline V gene, CDR1 is SGHTA and CDR2 is FQGNSA. CDR3 length equals 13 residues. The V and J ends lost 6 bases and 1 base respectively, with 9 bases between them. CDR3 protein: CASREGPNTEAFF. CDR3 DNA sequence: TGTGCCAGCAGGGAGGGGCCGAACACTGAAGCTTTCTTT.

The rearrangement links TRBV7-8 to TRBJ2-2; unclear D gene. CDR1 and CDR2 (germline): SGHVS, FQNEAQ. V lost 5 bases, J lost 1 base, and 8 bases lay in between. This CDR3 contains 14 residues. For the CDR3, the DNA is TGTGCCAGCAGCGCTGGCCAGAACACCGGGGAGCTGTTTTTT. Protein sequence: CASSAGQNTGELFF.

V and J are TRBV7-2 and TRBJ2-2; tentatively, D is TRBD2 (6 bases). V was clipped by 5 bases and J by 5 bases, with 9 bases between them. Germline values: CDR1 SGHTA, CDR2 FQGNSA. This CDR3 comprises 13 residues. The CDR3 reads CASSTRGTGELFF. The CDR3 DNA sequence: TGTGCCAGCAGCACCCGGGGGACCGGGGAGCTGTTTTTT. Using reference TRBV7-2 and TRBJ2-2 for the parts outside the CDR3, the full variable domain is GAGVSQSPSNKVTEKGKDVELRCDPISGHTALYWYRQSLGQGLEFLIYFQGNSAPDKSGLPSDRFSAERTGGSVSTLTIQRTQQEDSAVYLCASSTRGTGELFFGEGSRLTVL.

The chain joins TRBV2 to TRBJ2-3; tentative D call: TRBD1 (6 bases). Per germline, CDR1 SNHLY and CDR2 FYNNEI. The CDR3 length is 13 residues. Trimming pared 7 bases from V and 6 bases from J, leaving 14 bases between. CDR3 DNA: TGTGCCAGCACCCTAGGGGGTTGGGATACGCAGTATTTT. As protein: CASTLGGWDTQYF.

The J gene is TRBJ1-2, the V gene TRBV18; D gene uncertain. The germline CDR1 and CDR2 sequences are KGHSH and LQKENI. The ends were cut back, 3 bases at V and 7 bases at J, with 9 bases in the middle. The CDR3 length is 12 residues. This CDR3 reads CASSPPVGGYTF. CDR3 nucleotide sequence: TGTGCCAGCTCACCTCCGGTCGGTGGCTACACCTTC.

This clone was counted a single time. V usage is TRBV6-2 or TRBV6-3 and J usage is TRBJ2-5; unclear D gene. Germline values: CDR1 MNHEY, CDR2 SVGEGT. The V and J ends lost 2 bases and 5 bases respectively, with 21 bases between them. The CDR3 spans 17 residues. The CDR3 is CASSYPYRAGEGETQYF. CDR3 nucleotide sequence: TGTGCCAGCAGTTACCCCTACCGAGCCGGAGAAGGCGAGACCCAGTACTTC.